This TCR beta chain was identified during a study of long-term antiretroviral therapy in people with HIV. Turning to this clone: The antigen is unknown.

CDR1 SGDLS and CDR2 YYNGEE come from the germline V gene. Trimming cost V 2 bases and J 7 bases, with 10 bases left between them. This CDR3 is built from 14 residues. The assay used was immunoSEQ (version v3.0), run at survey level. Assay used: immunoSEQ multiplex PCR; TCRdb lists only in-frame clones, some missing. The table shows some 35,000 clones, with roughly 74% occurring only once. Notes on the study in general: Repertoires with HIV possessed tighter CDR3 length spans than those of controls. Clones showing expansion before ART dominated the repertoire at all time points.

The sequenced sample was unsorted PBMCs, obtained 3 years after starting antiretroviral therapy. The V call is TRBV9, the J call TRBJ1-6, with a tentative D call TRBD1 (6 bases). The TCR comes from a middle-aged man with HIV. The CDR3 DNA is TGTGCCAGCAGCGTGGGGGCCTCCAATTCACCCCTCCACTTT. As protein: CASSVGASNSPLHF.